What follows is one T cell receptor (beta chain) and its context. This entry comes from a study of blood T cell repertoires in COVID-19. Sequencing used immunoSEQ multiplex PCR; TCRdb keeps in-frame clones, though not all of them. The sample lists a few hundred thousand clones, under 90% occurring once. The CDR3 is 14 amino acids. Trimming pared 9 bases from V and 8 bases from J, leaving 21 bases between. CDR1 is KGHDR and CDR2 is SFDVKD in the germline V gene. Cohorts were determined from participant-reported clinical history. The sequence came from a man in his thirties or forties who had recovered from COVID-19. The sample taken for sequencing was PBMCs or T cells enriched from blood (not recorded which). This chain joins TRBV24-1 and TRBJ1-2; tentative D call: TRBD1 (6 bases). CDR3 coding DNA: TGTGCCACCCGTGGCCCGGGGGGGGGCGAAGGCTACACCTTC. Its protein is CATRGPGGGEGYTF.